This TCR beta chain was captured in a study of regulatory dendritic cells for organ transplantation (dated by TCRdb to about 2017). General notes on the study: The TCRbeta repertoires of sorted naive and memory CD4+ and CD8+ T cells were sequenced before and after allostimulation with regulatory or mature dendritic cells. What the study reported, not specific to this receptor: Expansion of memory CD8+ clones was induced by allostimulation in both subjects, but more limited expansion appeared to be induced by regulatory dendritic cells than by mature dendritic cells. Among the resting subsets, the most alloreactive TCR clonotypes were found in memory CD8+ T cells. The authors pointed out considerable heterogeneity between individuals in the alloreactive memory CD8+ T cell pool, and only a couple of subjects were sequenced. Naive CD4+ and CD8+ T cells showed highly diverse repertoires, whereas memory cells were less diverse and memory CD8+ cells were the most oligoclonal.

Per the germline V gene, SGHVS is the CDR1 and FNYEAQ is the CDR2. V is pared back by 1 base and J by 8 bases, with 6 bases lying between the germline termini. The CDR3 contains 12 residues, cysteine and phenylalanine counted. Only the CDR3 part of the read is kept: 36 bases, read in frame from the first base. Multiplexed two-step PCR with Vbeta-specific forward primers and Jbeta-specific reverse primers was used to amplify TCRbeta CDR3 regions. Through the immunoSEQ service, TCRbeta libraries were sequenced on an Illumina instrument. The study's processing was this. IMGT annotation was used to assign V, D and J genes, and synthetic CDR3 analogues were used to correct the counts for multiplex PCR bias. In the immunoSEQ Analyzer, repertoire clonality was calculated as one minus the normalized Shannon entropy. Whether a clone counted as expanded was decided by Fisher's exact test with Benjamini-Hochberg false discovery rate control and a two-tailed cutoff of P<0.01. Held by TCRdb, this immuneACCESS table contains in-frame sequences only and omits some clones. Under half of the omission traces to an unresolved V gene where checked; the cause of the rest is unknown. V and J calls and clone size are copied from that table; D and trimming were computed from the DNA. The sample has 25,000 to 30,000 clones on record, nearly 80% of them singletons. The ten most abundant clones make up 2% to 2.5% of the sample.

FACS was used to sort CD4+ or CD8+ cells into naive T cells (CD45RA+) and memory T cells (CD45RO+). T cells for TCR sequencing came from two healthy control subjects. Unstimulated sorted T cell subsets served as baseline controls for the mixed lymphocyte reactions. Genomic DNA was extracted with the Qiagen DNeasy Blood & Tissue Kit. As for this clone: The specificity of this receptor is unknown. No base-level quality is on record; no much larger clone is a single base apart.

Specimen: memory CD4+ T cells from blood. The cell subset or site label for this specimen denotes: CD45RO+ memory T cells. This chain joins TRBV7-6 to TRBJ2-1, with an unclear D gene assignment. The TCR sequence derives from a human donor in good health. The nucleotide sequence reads TGTGCCAGCAGCTTAGGTAACTATGAGCAGTTCTTC. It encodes CASSLGNYEQFF.